The 17 T cell receptor beta chains presented below share a single source sample, sequenced in a study of breast tumors, draining lymph nodes, adjacent tissues. Breast cancer patients provided tissue from their axillary draining lymph nodes. TCRdb reanalysed the multiplex PCR reads using MiXCR and keeps one entry per CDR3 protein. The data show about 270,000 distinct CDR3 sequences, with around 30% seen just once and 1.1% held by the top ten. Source material: axillary lymph node tissue. The receptors originated from a female donor with breast cancer. Some clones in this sample may be carry-over from other donors' samples.

The gene calls are TRBV4-1 and TRBJ2-4; D may be TRBD2 (5 bases). The germline V gene encodes CDR1 MGHRA and CDR2 YSYEKL. The V end was cut by 4 bases, the J end by 1 base, with 23 bases between. The CDR3 is 19 amino acids. In nucleotides, the CDR3 is TGCGCCAGCAGCCTTATAGCGCGATCCCAGGCGGAGGCCAAAAACATTCAGTACTTC. It is translated as CASSLIARSQAEAKNIQYF.

This clonotype has ten or more counts. V gene TRBV12-3 or TRBV12-4 combines with J gene TRBJ1-2; TRBD1 agrees at 7 bases. The V and J ends lost 3 bases and 7 bases, in that order; junction bases with no gene match: 20. The CDR3 contains 18 residues. CDR3 region: CASSFVFMGQPKGGGYTF. Written as DNA, the CDR3 is TGTGCCAGCAGTTTTGTTTTTATGGGACAGCCAAAAGGGGGTGGCTACACCTTC.

In its sample, this clonotype was seen many times. The V call is TRBV29-1, the J call TRBJ2-3, with no clear D. The CDR3 contains 11 residues. V lost 6 bases to trimming and J lost 5 bases, with 9 bases between them. Germline V gene sequence: CDR1 SQVTM, CDR2 ANQGSEA. In DNA form, the CDR3 reads TGCAGCGTCGGGCTAGGAGATACGCAGTATTTT. The encoded protein is CSVGLGDTQYF.

This clonotype occurred many times. The rearrangement joins TRBV7-2 to TRBJ2-7; TRBD2 agrees at 8 bases. V shed 5 bases, J shed 0 bases, and the junction held 3 bases outside the gene matches. CDR3 size: 14 residues. Germline V gives CDR1 SGHTA, CDR2 FQGNSA. Here the CDR3 DNA reads TGTGCCAGCAGCCCGGGAGGGAGCTCCTACGAGCAGTACTTC. This encodes CASSPGGSSYEQYF.

This clonotype was recorded at least ten times. The genes are TRBV20-1 and TRBJ1-4; TRBD1 is a possible D gene (6 bases). The CDR3 totals 17 residues. Trimming took 3 bases from V and 1 from J, leaving 18 bases between them. CDR1 DFQATT and CDR2 SNEGSKA come from the germline V gene (reference sequence). The CDR3 is CSASGGRGALTNEKLFF. The CDR3, as DNA: TGCAGTGCTAGTGGGGGAAGGGGGGCCTTAACTAATGAAAAACTGTTTTTT.

This clonotype was found many times. The CDR3 sequence: CAISDTSNTDTQYF. The CDR3 nucleotides read TGTGCCATCAGTGACACTTCGAACACAGATACGCAGTATTTT. The chain links TRBV10-3 to TRBJ2-3; D uncertain. This CDR3 contains 14 residues. V was pared by 3 bases and J by 2 bases, with 9 bases between. Looked up from germline, CDR1 is ENHRY and CDR2 is SYGVKD.

This clonotype occurred many times. V and J are TRBV15 and TRBJ2-7; TRBD2 matches 7 bases. The CDR3 sequence is 17 residues long. With 0 bases clipped from V and 3 bases from J, the junction kept 11 bases outside the gene matches. CDR1 is LNHNV, CDR2 YYDKDF, per germline (reference sequence). The CDR3 DNA reads TGTGCCACCAGCAGAGACCTAACCAAGCGGGAAGGCTACGAGCAGTACTTC. Protein sequence: CATSRDLTKREGYEQYF. Full variable domain (rest looked up from reference TRBV15 and TRBJ2-7): DAMVIQNPRYQVTQFGKPVTLSCSQTLNHNVMYWYQQKSSQAPKLLFHYYDKDFNNEADTPDNFQSRRPNTSFCFLDIRSPGLGDTAMYLCATSRDLTKREGYEQYFGPGTRLTVT.

This clonotype has a count of ten or more. The J gene is TRBJ2-2, the V gene TRBV11-2; D is undetermined. The length of the CDR3 is 15 residues. V shed 5 bases and J shed 4 bases, with 14 bases lying between them. Germline V gives CDR1 SGHAT, CDR2 FQNNGV. The CDR3 spells CASSLLRATTGELFF. In DNA form, the CDR3 reads TGTGCCAGCAGCCTCTTACGCGCGACCACCGGGGAGCTGTTTTTT. Full variable domain (outside the CDR3, taken from reference TRBV11-2 and TRBJ2-2): EAGVAQSPRYKIIEKRQSVAFWCNPISGHATLYWYQQILGQGPKLLIQFQNNGVVDDSQLPKDRFSAERLKGVDSTLKIQPAKLEDSAVYLCASSLLRATTGELFFGEGSRLTVL.

This clonotype was recorded many times. This rearrangement joins TRBV7-2 to TRBJ2-2; 7 bases match TRBD2. Trimming cost V 2 bases and J 4 bases; bases outside gene matches: 13. The CDR3 covers 18 residues. The germline gives CDR1 SGHTA, CDR2 FQGNSA. The DNA of the CDR3 is TGTGCCAGCAGCTTATGGGGGGTAACTAGCGCGTCCACCGGGGAGCTGTTTTTT. As protein: CASSLWGVTSASTGELFF.

This clonotype was counted between two and nine times. This chain uses TRBV6-6 with TRBJ2-7, with 8 nucleotides matching TRBD1. The V gene's germline CDR1 is MNHNY and CDR2 SVGAGI (reference sequence). This CDR3 comprises 13 residues. The J segment lost 3 bases and the V segment lost 10 bases, leaving 8 bases of the junction unmatched. The CDR3 sequence: CATRQGLYYEQYF. CDR3 in DNA: TGTGCCACCCGACAGGGGCTCTACTACGAGCAGTACTTC.

This clonotype was seen just once. This rearrangement joins TRBV20-1 to TRBJ2-3; D is undetermined. The CDR3 is made up of 8 amino acids. The V end was cut by 3 bases, the J end by 11 bases, with 3 bases between. CDR1 and CDR2 (germline): DFQATT, SNEGSKA (reference sequence). The CDR3, as DNA: TGCAGTGCTAGTGGGCAGTATTTT. This gives the protein CSASGQYF.

The chain recombines TRBV3-1 with TRBJ2-7; D remains unclear. This CDR3 has 12 amino acids. The germline V gene has CDR1 LGHDT and CDR2 YNNKEL (reference sequence). V lost 5 bases, J lost 8 bases, and 13 bases lay in between. The CDR3 region is CASSEPGEKQYF. CDR3 in DNA: TGTGCCAGCAGCGAGCCCGGTGAAAAGCAGTACTTC.

The genes are TRBV6-5 and TRBJ2-2, with D perhaps matching TRBD1 (6 bases). From germline, CDR1 is MNHEY and CDR2 SVGAGI. V was pared by 10 bases and J by 3 bases, with 18 bases between. The CDR3 is 15 residues long. This CDR3 reads CATRHGTLDTGELFF. The CDR3 bases are TGTGCCACCCGGCACGGGACATTGGACACCGGGGAGCTGTTTTTT.

The V call is TRBV6-5, the J call TRBJ2-1, with D perhaps TRBD1 or TRBD2 (5 bases each). Germline lookup yields CDR1 MNHEY and CDR2 SVGAGI. The CDR3 covers 14 residues. V shed 3 bases and J shed 9 bases, with 15 bases lying between them. The CDR3 nucleotides are TGTGCCAGCAGTTATGGGGCCCAAGGGAGTGAGCAGTTCTTC. Its translation: CASSYGAQGSEQFF.

Remarks on this clonotype: A much larger clone differs by one base, so this may be a read error. The chain is built from TRBV7-9 and TRBJ2-7; D is undetermined. Germline lookup yields CDR1 SEHNR and CDR2 FQNEAQ (reference sequence). CDR3 length: 11 residues. Here the CDR3 DNA reads TGTGCCGTGTTGGAGTCCTACGGGCAGTACTTC. Encoded protein: CAVLESYGQYF.

This clonotype occurred many times. The chain uses TRBV30 and TRBJ1-6, with D hard to call. The CDR3 has 13 amino acids. V was trimmed by 5 bases and J by 5 bases, leaving 10 bases between them. The V gene's germline CDR1 is GTSNPN and CDR2 SVGIG (reference sequence). The CDR3 reads CAWGLGNNSPLHF. DNA of the CDR3: TGTGCCTGGGGGCTGGGAAATAATTCACCCCTCCACTTT.

At least ten counts were recorded for this clonotype. The chain employs TRBV7-6 and TRBJ2-1, with no clear D. Germline V lookup: CDR1 SGHVS, CDR2 FNYEAQ. The CDR3 loop spans 13 amino acids. The V end was cut by 3 bases, the J end by 5 bases, with 8 bases between. CDR3 loop: CASSLRNHNEQFF. The DNA for the CDR3 is TGTGCCAGCAGCTTGCGAAACCACAATGAGCAGTTCTTC.